This is a list of T cell receptor beta chains from one sample in a study of T cells in localized non-small cell lung cancer. The protocol was immunoSEQ multiplex PCR, while the TCRdb copy is restricted to in-frame clones and leaves out a portion. The data contain tens of thousands of clones, roughly 82% of them singletons. The specimen was peripheral blood, collected before any cancer treatment. These receptors came from a male donor at least 60 years old with stage III squamous cell lung carcinoma. CDR3s include the opening cysteine and the closing phenylalanine or tryptophan. The D gene is left open where the match is weak. Some rows have no size entry. The others give once, few or many, or a class for an expanded clone.

TRBJ2-2,NA,TRBV6-1,NA,13,TGTGCCAGCAACGGGAGAAGGACCGGGGAGCTGTTTTTT,CASNGRRTGELFF
TRBJ1-5,NA,TRBV6-1,NA,15,TGTGCCAGCAGTGAAGTACAGGAGGTCAATCAGCCCCAGCATTTT,CASSEVQEVNQPQHF
TRBJ2-6,NA,TRBV5-4,NA,14,TGTGCCAGCAGCTTCCCCTCTGGGGCCAACGTCCTGACTTTC,CASSFPSGANVLTF
TRBJ2-7,NA,TRBV5-6,few,14,TGTGCCAGCAGCCTACAGGGCGGGCCTGGAGAGCAGTACTTC,CASSLQGGPGEQYF
TRBJ2-6,NA,TRBV2,few,16,TGTGCCAGTAGCGACACAAGGGGATCTGGGGCCAACGTCCTGACTTTC,CASSDTRGSGANVLTF
TRBJ2-3,NA,TRBV29-1,NA,13,TGCAGCGTTATTTTAGGGCCCACAGATACGCAGTATTTT,CSVILGPTDTQYF
TRBJ2-5,NA,TRBV4-1,few,14,TGCGCCAGCAGCCAAGACTTGAGGGAGGAGACCCAGTACTTC,CASSQDLREETQYF
TRBJ1-1,NA,TRBV6-5,NA,15,TGTGCCAGCAGTTACGCGGGAGGAACGAATACTGAAGCTTTCTTT,CASSYAGGTNTEAFF
TRBJ1-4,NA,TRBV27,NA,14,TGTGCCAGCAGTCCAAGGACAAGGTTGGGAAAACTGTTTTTT,CASSPRTRLGKLFF
TRBJ2-3,NA,TRBV6-1,NA,17,TGTGCCAGCAGTGAAGCCGACACCCATCGAAGCAAGGATACGCAGTATTTT,CASSEADTHRSKDTQYF
TRBJ1-1,NA,TRBV5-6,NA,15,TGTGCCAGCAGCTTTCCGGGCATCATGAACACTGAAGCTTTCTTT,CASSFPGIMNTEAFF
TRBJ1-2,TRBD1,TRBV6-5,NA,14,TGTGCCAGCAGTTACGTACAGGGGGCCTATGGCTACACCTTC,CASSYVQGAYGYTF
TRBJ2-1,NA,TRBV28,NA,18,TGTGCCAGCATCTCGGGCAGGGGTTGGCTAGCTTCCTACAATGAGCAGTTCTTC,CASISGRGWLASYNEQFF
TRBJ1-5,NA,TRBV2,once,15,TGTGCCAGCAGTAATGGGCGCGGGGGGAATCAGCCCCAGCATTTT,CASSNGRGGNQPQHF
TRBJ1-2,NA,TRBV2,few,14,TGTGCCAGCAGTGAAATGGGGCTGTTCTATGGCTACACCTTC,CASSEMGLFYGYTF
TRBJ2-1,NA,TRBV29-1,NA,14,TGCAGCGTTGAAAGGCAGCCGTTCAACAATGAGCAGTTCTTC,CSVERQPFNNEQFF
TRBJ1-3,NA,TRBV5-1,NA,13,TGCGCCAGCAGCTTAGAGTCTGGAAACACCATATATTTT,CASSLESGNTIYF
TRBJ2-3,TRBD2,TRBV29-1,NA,14,TGCAGCGTCCGGACTAGCGGGTTGACAGATACGCAGTATTTT,CSVRTSGLTDTQYF
TRBJ1-1,NA,TRBV29-1,NA,13,TGCAGCGCCGGGCGGGGGCAGGGCACTGAAGCTTTCTTT,CSAGRGQGTEAFF
TRBJ2-3,NA,TRBV7-9,once,15,TGTGCCAGCAGCTTAATGGTCCGAGGCACAGATACGCAGTATTTT,CASSLMVRGTDTQYF
TRBJ2-5,NA,TRBV4-2,NA,13,TGTGCCAGCAGCCAAGATGCGCGTGAGACCCAGTACTTC,CASSQDARETQYF
TRBJ2-1,NA,TRBV18,few,12,TGTGCCAGCTCACCTATGAGGGATGAGCAGTTCTTC,CASSPMRDEQFF
TRBJ2-7,TRBD2,TRBV13,few,15,TGTGCCAGCAGCTTAATAACGGGGGGAGAGGAAGAGCAGTACTTC,CASSLITGGEEEQYF
TRBJ1-2,NA,TRBV14,NA,14,TGTGCCAGCAGCCAGTTTTCAGGGGCCTATGGCTACACCTTC,CASSQFSGAYGYTF
TRBJ1-5,NA,TRBV5-1,NA,15,TGCGCCAGCAGCTTGGAAGGACAAGACTTTCAGCCCCAGCATTTT,CASSLEGQDFQPQHF
TRBJ1-6,NA,TRBV5-8,once,14,TGTGCCAGCAGCTTGGGGCAGGATAATTCACCCCTCCACTTT,CASSLGQDNSPLHF